This is a list of T cell receptor beta chains from one sample in a study of cytomegalovirus exposure and HLA in healthy donors. Produced via immunoSEQ multiplex PCR; TCRdb's table is partial and in-frame only. Among 150,000 to 200,000 clones, more than 60% were seen once, and the ten largest hold over 4.5%. Material for sequencing was PBMCs. The receptors shown here come from a male donor in good health and CMV-seronegative. Each CDR3 is given with its conserved first and last residue. The order of the fields is J gene, clone size, D gene, V gene, CDR3 DNA, CDR3 protein. The D gene is left open where the match is weak. The size of a clone is reported for some rows only, either as once, few or many, or as a class for expanded clones.

TRBJ1-1 | . | . | TRBV21-1 | TGTGCCAGCAGCGGACGGACAGGGATGGAGAACACTGAAGCTTTCTTT | CASSGRTGMENTEAFF
TRBJ2-2 | . | TRBD2 | TRBV10-1 | TGCGCCAGCACCCTGAAGGGGACTAAAACCGGGGAGCTGTTTTTT | CASTLKGTKTGELFF
TRBJ2-5 | . | TRBD1 | TRBV28 | TGTGCCAGCAGTCTCCAGGGGGCGAGGGAGACCCAGTACTTC | CASSLQGARETQYF
TRBJ2-5 | . | . | TRBV6-1 | TGTGCCAGCAGTGAAACCTACCTAGCGCCACAAGAGACCCAGTACTTC | CASSETYLAPQETQYF
TRBJ2-2 | . | TRBD1 | TRBV18 | TGTGCCAGCTCAACAGGTGACAGGGCTGACGCGAACACCGGGGAGCTGTTTTTT | CASSTGDRADANTGELFF
TRBJ1-4 | . | . | TRBV4-3 | TGCGCCAGCAGCCAGTCGGGACTCCGGGATGAAAAACTGTTTTTT | CASSQSGLRDEKLFF
TRBJ2-6 | . | . | TRBV5-1 | TGCGCCAGCAGCTTGGCTTCTTTCTCTGGGGCCAACGTCCTGACTTTC | CASSLASFSGANVLTF
TRBJ1-5 | . | TRBD1 | TRBV18 | TGTGCCAGCTCGTCACAGGGGAATCAGCCCCAGCATTTT | CASSSQGNQPQHF
TRBJ1-3 | . | TRBD1 | TRBV29-1 | TGCAGCGTTTCGGCTAACAGGGGCTCTGGAAACACCATATATTTT | CSVSANRGSGNTIYF
TRBJ2-7 | . | . | TRBV19 | TGTGCCTCCGAGGGGGGGACGGTTCCCTACGAGCAGTACTTC | CASEGGTVPYEQYF
TRBJ1-6 | few | . | TRBV19 | TGTGCCAGTAGCCTACAGGCTTATAATTCACCCCTCCACTTT | CASSLQAYNSPLHF
TRBJ2-2 | . | TRBD2 | TRBV7-9 | TGTGCCAGCAGCCGCGGGGGTAGTGAGGAGCTGTTTTTT | CASSRGGSEELFF
TRBJ2-1 | . | . | TRBV19 | TGTGCCAGTAGTTCCGGGGTCTACAATGAGCAGTTCTTC | CASSSGVYNEQFF
TRBJ1-5 | . | TRBD1 | TRBV2 | TGTGCCAGCAGTGGGGGGACAGGTGAAAATCAGCCCCAGCATTTT | CASSGGTGENQPQHF
TRBJ2-7 | . | TRBD1 | TRBV10-3 | TGTGCCATCGGGGACAGTCCCACCTACGAGCAGTACTTC | CAIGDSPTYEQYF
TRBJ1-2 | . | . | TRBV28 | TGTGCAAGCTCAGCTTGGGACACTCTCTATGGCTACACCTTC | CASSAWDTLYGYTF
TRBJ1-5 | few | TRBD1 | TRBV4-1 | TGTGCCAGCAGCCAAGAAGGGGAAGGGGGCGGCCAGCCCCAGCATTTT | CASSQEGEGGGQPQHF
TRBJ1-3 | . | TRBD1 | TRBV28 | TGTGCCAGCAGTCCCGGGGACAGCGGGGGAAACACCATATATTTT | CASSPGDSGGNTIYF
TRBJ2-3 | . | . | TRBV5-4 | TGTGCCAGCAGCCAGACAGGCACAGATACGCAGTATTTT | CASSQTGTDTQYF
TRBJ1-5 | . | . | TRBV2 | TGTGCCAGCAGTGTAGTCCGAGGTAATAGCAATCAGCCCCAGCATTTT | CASSVVRGNSNQPQHF
TRBJ2-2 | . | TRBD2 | TRBV4-2 | TGTGCCAGCAGCCACAGGCGGGGGGGCAGCCCCGGGGAGCTGTTTTTT | CASSHRRGGSPGELFF
TRBJ2-7 | . | . | TRBV29-1 | TGCAGCGTTGGGCAGCGGAGGTACGAGCAGTACTTC | CSVGQRRYEQYF
TRBJ1-2 | once | TRBD1 | TRBV6-5 | TGTGCCAGCAGTTACTCGAGACAGGGGTATGGCTACACCTTC | CASSYSRQGYGYTF
TRBJ2-1 | . | . | TRBV6-1 | TGTGCCAGCCTATATCGCGGGGATGAGCAGTTCTTC | CASLYRGDEQFF
TRBJ2-7 | once | TRBD1 | TRBV5-4 | TGTGCCAGCAGCTTGGCGGCTCGGCGACAGGGGGCGCACGAGCAGTACTTC | CASSLAARRQGAHEQYF
TRBJ1-3 | . | . | TRBV4-2 | TGTGCCAGCAGCCCCCGGACAGAAAGCTCTGGAAACACCATATATTTT | CASSPRTESSGNTIYF
TRBJ2-7 | . | TRBD2 | TRBV28 | TGTGCCAGCAGTGCACCAGCGGGGGCCGCCTACGAGCAGTACTTC | CASSAPAGAAYEQYF
TRBJ2-7 | . | TRBD1 | TRBV30 | TGTGCCTGGGGGACAGGAGCCCTACGGAAGCAGTACTTC | CAWGTGALRKQYF
TRBJ2-7 | . | TRBD1 | TRBV2 | TGTGCCAGTAAACAGGGGGGCCCTGACTACGAGCAGTACTTC | CASKQGGPDYEQYF
TRBJ2-1 | . | TRBD1 | TRBV28 | TGTGCCAGCAGTTTTCGGGACAGGGTTTTTCCGTTCTTC | CASSFRDRVFPFF